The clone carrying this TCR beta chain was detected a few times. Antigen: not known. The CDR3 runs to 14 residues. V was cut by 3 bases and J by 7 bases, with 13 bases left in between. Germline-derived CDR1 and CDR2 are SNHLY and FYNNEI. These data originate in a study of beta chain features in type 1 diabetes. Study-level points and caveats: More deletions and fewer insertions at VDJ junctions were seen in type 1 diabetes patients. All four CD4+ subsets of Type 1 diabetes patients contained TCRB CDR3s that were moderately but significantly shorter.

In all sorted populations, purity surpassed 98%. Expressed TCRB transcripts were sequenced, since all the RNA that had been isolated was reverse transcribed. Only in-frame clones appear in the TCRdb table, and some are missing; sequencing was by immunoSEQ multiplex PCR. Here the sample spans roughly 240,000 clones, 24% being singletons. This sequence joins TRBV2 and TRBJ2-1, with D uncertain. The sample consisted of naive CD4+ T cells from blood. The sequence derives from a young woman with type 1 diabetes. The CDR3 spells CASSEWNSLNEQFF. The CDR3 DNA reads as TGTGCCAGCAGTGAGTGGAACAGCCTTAATGAGCAGTTCTTC.